Listed below are T cell receptor beta chains from one sample, sequenced in a study of OX40 agonist ivuxolimab in advanced cancers. TCRdb's table, derived via immunoSEQ multiplex PCR, lists solely in-frame clones and lacks some. Here the sample spans about 15,000 clones, 70% to 80% being singletons. The sample was CD4+ or CD8+ T cells sorted from blood, taken in a trial of the OX40 agonist ivuxolimab. The receptors stem from an adult with an advanced solid tumor such as melanoma, head and neck, liver or kidney cancer. Each CDR3 is given with its conserved first and last residue. The D gene is left open where the match is weak. Expanded clones are given a class, and other clones once, few, many or no size at all.

TRBV7-2	14	NA	TRBD1	TRBJ2-7	TGTGCCAGCAGCCGGGACAGGGAAGTGGGGGAGCAGTACTTC	CASSRDREVGEQYF
TRBV7-9	16	few	NA	TRBJ2-2	TGTGCCAGCAGCCCACCCATTCGAGGGAACACCGGGGAGCTGTTTTTT	CASSPPIRGNTGELFF
TRBV9	15	NA	NA	TRBJ2-7	TGTGCCAGCAGCGCCAGCGGAACCTTCTCCTACGAGCAGTACTTC	CASSASGTFSYEQYF
TRBV9	13	NA	NA	TRBJ1-1	TGTGCCAGCAGCGGGACTTTAAGCACTGAAGCTTTCTTT	CASSGTLSTEAFF
TRBV4-1	16	NA	NA	TRBJ2-7	TGTGCCAGCAGCCAAGTAGGCGGGGCGGTGACCTCAGAGCAGTACTTC	CASSQVGGAVTSEQYF
TRBV5-6	14	NA	TRBD2	TRBJ2-7	TGTGCCAGCAGCCGGACTAGCGGTACCTACGAGCAGTACTTC	CASSRTSGTYEQYF
TRBV27	15	NA	TRBD1	TRBJ1-6	TGTGCCAGCAGTTTCGGGACAGGGGGAGGTTCACCCCTCCACTTT	CASSFGTGGGSPLHF
TRBV7-8	13	NA	NA	TRBJ2-7	TGTGCCACCGACCCCGGAGGGGTCTACGAGCAGTACTTC	CATDPGGVYEQYF
TRBV15	15	NA	TRBD1	TRBJ1-3	TGTGCCACCAGCAGGTTGACAGGGCCTGGAAACACCATATATTTT	CATSRLTGPGNTIYF
TRBV7-9	13	many	NA	TRBJ1-2	TGTGCCAGCAGCCCACTAAGGACAGCGTGGGGGACCTTC	CASSPLRTAWGTF
TRBV19	13	NA	NA	TRBJ1-6	TGTGCCAGTAGTACCTACTCGGATTCACCCCTCCACTTT	CASSTYSDSPLHF
TRBV11-3	13	NA	TRBD1	TRBJ1-1	TGTGCCAGCAGCACGGACAGGGGCGCTGAAGCTTTCTTT	CASSTDRGAEAFF
TRBV5-4	13	NA	NA	TRBJ2-2	TGTGCCACCCCAATAGGCCTAACCGGGGAGCTATTTTTT	CATPIGLTGELFF
TRBV4-3	17	NA	TRBD1	TRBJ1-2	TGCGCCAGCAGCCAAGATAGGACAGGGACTATTAACTATGGCTACACCTTC	CASSQDRTGTINYGYTF
TRBV14	14	NA	TRBD1	TRBJ2-1	TGTGCCAGCAGCTATTGGGACAGTTACAATGAGCAGTTCTTC	CASSYWDSYNEQFF
TRBV5-4	16	NA	TRBD2	TRBJ2-1	TGTGCCAGCAGCACCGTGGGTAGCGGGGGGCACAATGAGCAGTTCTTC	CASSTVGSGGHNEQFF
TRBV7-9	14	NA	NA	TRBJ2-5	TGTGCCAGCAGCAATAAGAGGGGGGGAGAGACCCAGTACTTC	CASSNKRGGETQYF
TRBV27	14	NA	NA	TRBJ2-1	TGTGCCAGCAGTCCTACCACCGTGTACAATGAGCAGTTCTTC	CASSPTTVYNEQFF
TRBV30	13	once	TRBD1	TRBJ1-2	TGTGCCTGGCGGACAGGGGGGAACTATGGCTACACCTTC	CAWRTGGNYGYTF
TRBV13	16	NA	NA	TRBJ2-1	TGTGCCAGCAGCTTATTGCGGCAGGGGGGAAGGGATGAGCAGTTCTTC	CASSLLRQGGRDEQFF
TRBV6-1	11	once	NA	TRBJ1-5	TGTGCCAGCGGGGGAAATCAGCCCCAGCATTTT	CASGGNQPQHF
TRBV6-4	14	once	NA	TRBJ2-6	TGTGCCAGCAGTGACGGGGCTGGGGCCAACGTCCTGACTTTC	CASSDGAGANVLTF
TRBV7-2	14	NA	TRBD1	TRBJ1-1	TGTGCCAGCAGCCCGACAGGGGGGATAACTGAAGCTTTCTTT	CASSPTGGITEAFF